This T cell receptor (beta chain) was recovered during a study of blood T cell repertoires in COVID-19. CDR1 is SGHNT, CDR2 YYREEE, per germline (reference sequence). The CDR3 is 18 amino acids. V lost 4 bases to trimming and J lost 3 bases; unmatched junction nucleotides: 14. Seattle patient enrollment occurred during active infection, with longitudinal follow-up thereafter. Some clones are missing from TCRdb's copy, which holds only in-frame ones; the method was immunoSEQ multiplex PCR. Of 260,000 or so clones in the sample, more than 80% are singletons; the top ten hold 7.5% to 8%. Input material: peripheral blood. This clonotype was obtained from a woman aged 80 or over with COVID-19, enrolled during active disease. The gene calls are TRBV5-4 and TRBJ1-5, with 9 positions matching TRBD1. The CDR3 spells CASSQTGQGKVSNQPQHF. The CDR3 nucleotides read TGTGCCAGCAGCCAAACTGGACAGGGGAAGGTATCCAATCAGCCCCAGCATTTT.